The present entry profiles one T cell receptor beta chain with its context. The sample belongs to a study of blood T cell repertoires in COVID-19. The method was immunoSEQ multiplex PCR; TCRdb's version includes in-frame clones alone and lacks a portion of them. The top ten clones hold 10% to 15% of a sample with just under 80,000 clones, more than 75% of them seen once. V shed 7 bases, J shed 2 bases, and the junction held 9 bases outside the gene matches. The germline V gene has CDR1 MNHEY and CDR2 SVGAGI. CDR3 length: 15 amino acids. What was sequenced was peripheral blood. The chain combines TRBV6-5 with TRBJ1-2, with 8 nucleotides matching TRBD1. The source is a human donor in a cohort sampled during active COVID-19. The CDR3, as DNA: TGTGCCAGCACCAAACGCGCAGGGGGCAACTATGGCTACACCTTC. This translates into CASTKRAGGNYGYTF.